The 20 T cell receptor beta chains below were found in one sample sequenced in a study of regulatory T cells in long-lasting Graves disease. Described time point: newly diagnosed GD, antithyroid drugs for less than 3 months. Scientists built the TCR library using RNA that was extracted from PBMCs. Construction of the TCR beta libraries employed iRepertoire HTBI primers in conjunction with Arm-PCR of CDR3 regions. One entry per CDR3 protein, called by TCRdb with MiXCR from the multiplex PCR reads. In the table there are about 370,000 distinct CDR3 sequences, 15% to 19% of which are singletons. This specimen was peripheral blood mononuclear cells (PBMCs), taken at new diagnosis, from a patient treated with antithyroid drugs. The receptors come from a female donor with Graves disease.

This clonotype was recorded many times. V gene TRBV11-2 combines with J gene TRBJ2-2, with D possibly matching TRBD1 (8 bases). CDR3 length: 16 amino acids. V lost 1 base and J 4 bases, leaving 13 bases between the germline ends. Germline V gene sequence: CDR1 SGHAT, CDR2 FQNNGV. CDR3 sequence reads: CASSLGYRGGTGELFF. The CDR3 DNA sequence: TGTGCCAGCAGCTTAGGCTACAGGGGGGGCACCGGGGAGCTGTTTTTT.

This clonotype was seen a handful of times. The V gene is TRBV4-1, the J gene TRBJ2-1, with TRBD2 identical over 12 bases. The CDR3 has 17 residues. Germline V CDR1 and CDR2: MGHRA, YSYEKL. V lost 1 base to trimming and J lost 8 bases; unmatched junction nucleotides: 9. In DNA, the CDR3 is TGCGCCAGCAGCCAAGGCGCTAGCGGGGGGGCCAGGTATGAGCAGTTCTTC. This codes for CASSQGASGGARYEQFF.

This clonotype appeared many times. The CDR3, as DNA: TGCGCCAGCAGCGCGACAGGGGCTCTTACTAATGAAAAACTGTTTTTT. Amino acid sequence: CASSATGALTNEKLFF. The chain combines TRBV5-1 with TRBJ1-4, with TRBD1 matching over 8 bases. The CDR3 is made up of 16 amino acids. After removal of 4 bases from V and 2 bases from J, the junction contained 7 bases not matched to a gene. The germline gives CDR1 SGHRS, CDR2 YFSETQ.

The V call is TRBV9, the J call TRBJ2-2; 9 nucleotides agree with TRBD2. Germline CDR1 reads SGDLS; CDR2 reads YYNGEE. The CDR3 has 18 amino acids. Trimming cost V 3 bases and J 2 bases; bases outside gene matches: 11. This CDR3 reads CASSGTTGRGGNTGELFF. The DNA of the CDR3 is TGTGCCAGCAGCGGAACTACGGGGCGGGGGGGCAACACCGGGGAGCTGTTTTTT.

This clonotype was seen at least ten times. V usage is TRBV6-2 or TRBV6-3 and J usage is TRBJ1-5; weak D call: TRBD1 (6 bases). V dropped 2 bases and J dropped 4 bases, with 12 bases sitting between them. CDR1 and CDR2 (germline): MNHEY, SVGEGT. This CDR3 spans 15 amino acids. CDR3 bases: TGTGCCAGCAGTTACGGCGGGGACAAGAATCAGCCCCAGCATTTT. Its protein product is CASSYGGDKNQPQHF.

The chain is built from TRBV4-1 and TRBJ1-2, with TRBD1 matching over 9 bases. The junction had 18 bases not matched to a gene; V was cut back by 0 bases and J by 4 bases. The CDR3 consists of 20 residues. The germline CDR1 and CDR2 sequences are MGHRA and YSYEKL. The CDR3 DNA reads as TGCGCCAGCAGCCAAGATTGGGGACAGGGCGACCACCGACGCCGCTATGGCTACACCTTC. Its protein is CASSQDWGQGDHRRRYGYTF.

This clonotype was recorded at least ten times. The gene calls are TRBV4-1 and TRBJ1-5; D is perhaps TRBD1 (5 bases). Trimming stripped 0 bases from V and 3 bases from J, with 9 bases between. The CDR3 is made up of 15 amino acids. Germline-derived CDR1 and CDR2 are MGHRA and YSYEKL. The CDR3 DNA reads TGCGCCAGCAGCCAAGATCGGGGGGTCAATCAGCCCCAGCATTTT. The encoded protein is CASSQDRGVNQPQHF.

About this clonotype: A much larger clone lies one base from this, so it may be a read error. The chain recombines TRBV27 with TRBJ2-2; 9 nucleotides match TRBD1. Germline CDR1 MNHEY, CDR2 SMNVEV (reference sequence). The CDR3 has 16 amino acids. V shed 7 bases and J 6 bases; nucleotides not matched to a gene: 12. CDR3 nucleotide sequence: TGTGCCAGCACCCCAAGGACAGGGGTAGGCGCCGGGGAGCTGTTTTTT. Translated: CASTPRTGVGAGELFF.

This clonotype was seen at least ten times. CDR3 nucleotide sequence: TGTGCCAGCAGTTTCGGACAAGACACTGAAGCTTTCTTT. Translated, it gives CASSFGQDTEAFF. J is TRBJ1-1 and V is TRBV12-3 or TRBV12-4, with D possibly TRBD1 on 5 matching bases. This CDR3 has 13 residues. The V gene lost 3 bases and the J gene lost 3 bases, with 8 bases spanning the gap.

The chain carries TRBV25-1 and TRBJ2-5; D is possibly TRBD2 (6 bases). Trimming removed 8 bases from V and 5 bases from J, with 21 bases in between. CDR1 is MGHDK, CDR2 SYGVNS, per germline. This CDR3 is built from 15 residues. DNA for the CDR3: TGTGCCAGCCGCCGAACCCTGGGACTCGTGGAGACCCAGTACTTC. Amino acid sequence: CASRRTLGLVETQYF.

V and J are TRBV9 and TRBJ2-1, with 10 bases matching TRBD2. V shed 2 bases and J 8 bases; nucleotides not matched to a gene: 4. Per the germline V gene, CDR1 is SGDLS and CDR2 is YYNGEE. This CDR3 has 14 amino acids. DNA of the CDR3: TGTGCCAGCAGCGTTAGCGGGGGGCTCGATGAGCAGTTCTTC. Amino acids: CASSVSGGLDEQFF.

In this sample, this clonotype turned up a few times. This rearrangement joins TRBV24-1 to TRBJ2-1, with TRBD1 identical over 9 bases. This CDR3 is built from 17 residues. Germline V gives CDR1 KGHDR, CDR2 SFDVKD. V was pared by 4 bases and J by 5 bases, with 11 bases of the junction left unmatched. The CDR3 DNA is TGTGCCACCAGTGACCAAATGGGACAGGGCACACACAATGAGCAGTTCTTC. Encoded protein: CATSDQMGQGTHNEQFF.

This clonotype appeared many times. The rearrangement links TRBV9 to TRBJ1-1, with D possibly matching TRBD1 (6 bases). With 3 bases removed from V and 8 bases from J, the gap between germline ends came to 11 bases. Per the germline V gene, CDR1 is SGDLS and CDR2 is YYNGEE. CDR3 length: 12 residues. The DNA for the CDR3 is TGTGCCAGCAGCGGAGGACAGCCAGAAGCTTTCTTT. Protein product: CASSGGQPEAFF.

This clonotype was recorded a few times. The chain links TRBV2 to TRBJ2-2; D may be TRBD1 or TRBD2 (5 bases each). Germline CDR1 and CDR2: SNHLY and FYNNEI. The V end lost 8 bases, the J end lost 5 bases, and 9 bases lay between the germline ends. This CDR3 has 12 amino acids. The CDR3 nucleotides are TGTGCCAGCCAGTGGGGGACCGGGGAGCTGTTTTTT. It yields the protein CASQWGTGELFF.

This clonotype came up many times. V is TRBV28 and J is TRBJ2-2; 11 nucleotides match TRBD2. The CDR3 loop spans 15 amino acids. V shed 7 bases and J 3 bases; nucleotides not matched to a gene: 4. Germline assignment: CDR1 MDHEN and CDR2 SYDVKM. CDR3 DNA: TGTGCCAGCACCACTAGCGGGAGTTACACCGGGGAGCTGTTTTTT. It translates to CASTTSGSYTGELFF.

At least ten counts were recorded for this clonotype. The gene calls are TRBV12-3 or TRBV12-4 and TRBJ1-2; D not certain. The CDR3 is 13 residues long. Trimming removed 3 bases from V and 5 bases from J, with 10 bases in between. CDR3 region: CASSLGNHYGYTF. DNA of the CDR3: TGTGCCAGCAGTTTGGGTAACCATTATGGCTACACCTTC.

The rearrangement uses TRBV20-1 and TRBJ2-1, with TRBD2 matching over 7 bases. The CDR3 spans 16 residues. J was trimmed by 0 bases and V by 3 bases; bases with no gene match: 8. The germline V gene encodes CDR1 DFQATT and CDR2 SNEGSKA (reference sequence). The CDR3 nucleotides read TGCAGTGCTAGCTTTTTAGGCGGGAGCTCCTACAATGAGCAGTTCTTC. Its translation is CSASFLGGSSYNEQFF.

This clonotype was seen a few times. The CDR3 region has the DNA TGTGCCAGCAGCTTACCCCGGGCAGGTCGAACCGGGGAGCTGTTTTTT. This codes for CASSLPRAGRTGELFF. The genes are TRBV11-2 and TRBJ2-2; D is uncertain. With 2 bases removed from V and 5 bases from J, the gap between germline ends came to 15 bases. This CDR3 region has 16 residues. The germline V gene has CDR1 SGHAT and CDR2 FQNNGV.

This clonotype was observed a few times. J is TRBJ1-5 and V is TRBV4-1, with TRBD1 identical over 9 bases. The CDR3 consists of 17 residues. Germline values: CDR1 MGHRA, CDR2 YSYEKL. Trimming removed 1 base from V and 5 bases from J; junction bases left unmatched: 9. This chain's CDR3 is CASSQGYRDRAYQPQHF. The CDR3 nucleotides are TGCGCCAGCAGCCAAGGATACCGGGACAGGGCATATCAGCCCCAGCATTTT.

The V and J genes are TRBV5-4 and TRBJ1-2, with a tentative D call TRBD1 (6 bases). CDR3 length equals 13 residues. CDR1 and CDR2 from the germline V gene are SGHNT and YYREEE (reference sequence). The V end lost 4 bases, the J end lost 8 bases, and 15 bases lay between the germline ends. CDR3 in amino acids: CASSRDTLRGYTF. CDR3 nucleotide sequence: TGTGCCAGCAGCAGGGACACCCTACGAGGCTACACCTTC.